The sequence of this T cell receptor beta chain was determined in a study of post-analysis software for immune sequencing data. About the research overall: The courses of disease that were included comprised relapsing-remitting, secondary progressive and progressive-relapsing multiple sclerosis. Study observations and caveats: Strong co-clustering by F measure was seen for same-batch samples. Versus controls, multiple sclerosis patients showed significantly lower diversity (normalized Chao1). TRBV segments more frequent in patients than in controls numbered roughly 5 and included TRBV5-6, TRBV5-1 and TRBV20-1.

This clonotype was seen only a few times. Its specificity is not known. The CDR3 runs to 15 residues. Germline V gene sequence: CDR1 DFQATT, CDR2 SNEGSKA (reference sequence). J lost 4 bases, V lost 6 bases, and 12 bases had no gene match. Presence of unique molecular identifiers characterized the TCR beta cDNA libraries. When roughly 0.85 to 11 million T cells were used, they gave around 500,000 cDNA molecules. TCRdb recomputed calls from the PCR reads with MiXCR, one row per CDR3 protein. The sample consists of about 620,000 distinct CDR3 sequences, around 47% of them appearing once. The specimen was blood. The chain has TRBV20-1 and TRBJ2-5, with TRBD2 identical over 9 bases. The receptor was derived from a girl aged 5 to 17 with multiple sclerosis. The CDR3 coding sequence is TGCAGTGCCACAGCTTTAGGAGCGGGGGGAGAGACCCAGTACTTC. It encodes CSATALGAGGETQYF.